Listed here are 15 T cell receptor beta chains from one sample, sequenced in a study of T cells in Graves' hyperthyroidism and ophthalmopathy. TCR beta CDR3 region amplification was performed from RNA transcripts. The HTBI set primed first-round TCR CDR3 RT-PCR. Using its own MiXCR run on the multiplex PCR reads, TCRdb lists one record per CDR3 protein. The table shows 400,000 to 500,000 distinct CDR3 sequences, with roughly 15% occurring only once. The sample taken for sequencing was blood. Source of these receptors: a woman aged 18-29 years with Graves' hyperthyroidism.

This clonotype was seen ten or more times. The chain carries TRBV10-3 and TRBJ1-1; D remains unclear. The ends were cut back, 6 bases at V and 8 bases at J, with 16 bases in the middle. Germline loops: CDR1 ENHRY, CDR2 SYGVKD. The CDR3 loop spans 13 amino acids. CDR3 sequence: CAIRAGLRVEAFF. CDR3 sequence (DNA): TGTGCCATCAGAGCGGGGTTAAGGGTCGAAGCTTTCTTT.

Worth noting for this clonotype: A much bigger clone sits one base away, suggesting this may be a read error. The genes are TRBV12-3 or TRBV12-4 and TRBJ2-1; tentatively, D is TRBD1 or TRBD2 (5 bases each). CDR3 length equals 14 residues. Trimming cost V 2 bases and J 9 bases, with 14 bases left between them. The CDR3 DNA reads TGTGCCAGCAGTTTAAACGCAGGGAGCAGTGAGCAGTTCTTC. Translated: CASSLNAGSSEQFF.

This clonotype was seen repeatedly, ten times or more. The chain joins TRBV7-2 to TRBJ1-4; tentative D call: TRBD1 (6 bases). Looked up from germline, CDR1 is SGHTA and CDR2 is FQGNSA. The CDR3 extends over 12 amino acids. V was shortened by 7 bases and J by 5 bases, with 8 bases between the two germline ends. The CDR3 loop reads CASNRGNEKLFF. The CDR3 coding sequence is TGTGCCAGCAATAGGGGGAATGAAAAACTGTTTTTT.

This clonotype was counted ten times or more. The rearrangement links TRBV27 to TRBJ2-5; maybe TRBD1 (6 bases). This CDR3 is built from 14 residues. Germline CDR1 and CDR2: MNHEY and SMNVEV (reference sequence). The V gene lost 6 bases and the J gene lost 2 bases, with 13 bases spanning the gap. As DNA, the CDR3 is TGTGCCAGCAGAGAAGGGACAATACAAGAGACCCAGTACTTC. This sequence encodes CASREGTIQETQYF.

This clonotype showed up many times. The CDR3 sequence is CASSPTQSSYNEQFF. The CDR3 nucleotides read TGTGCCAGCAGCCCAACTCAAAGCTCCTACAATGAGCAGTTCTTC. The rearrangement joins TRBV7-3 to TRBJ2-1; no clear D. This CDR3 contains 15 residues. Germline V lookup: CDR1 SGHTA, CDR2 FQGTGA. The V end lost 5 bases, the J end lost 0 bases, and 11 bases lay between the germline ends.

CDR3 DNA sequence: TGCAGTGCTAGAGAGGCCGGGGACGGATGGACCTACAATGAGCAGTTCTTC. Amino acid sequence: CSAREAGDGWTYNEQFF. The gene calls are TRBV20-1 and TRBJ2-1; D possibly uses TRBD1 or TRBD2 (5 bases each). The length of the CDR3 is 17 residues. V was pared by 0 bases and J by 2 bases, with 17 bases between. Germline CDR1 is DFQATT and CDR2 is SNEGSKA (reference sequence).

CDR3 nucleotides: TGCAGTGCTTTAGGTGGGACAGGGGGTCAGCCCCAGCATTTT. It yields the protein CSALGGTGGQPQHF. V gene TRBV20-1 combines with J gene TRBJ1-5, with TRBD1 matching over 11 bases. CDR1 is DFQATT, CDR2 SNEGSKA, per germline (reference sequence). With 5 bases clipped from V and 6 bases from J, the junction kept 6 bases outside the gene matches. This CDR3 spans 14 amino acids.

This clonotype was picked up many times. The gene calls are TRBV18 and TRBJ1-2; D is undetermined. There are 13 residues in the CDR3. Trimming left V 0 bases short and J 5 bases short, with 7 bases between. CDR1 KGHSH and CDR2 LQKENI come from the germline V gene. This CDR3 reads CASSPPTEYGYTF. In nucleotides, the CDR3 is TGTGCCAGCTCACCACCCACCGAGTATGGCTACACCTTC.

This clonotype was recorded at least ten times. The chain uses TRBV12-3 or TRBV12-4 and TRBJ1-1, with 8 positions matching TRBD1. V dropped 1 base and J dropped 6; count of bases not matched to a gene: 4. This CDR3 region has 14 residues. The CDR3, as DNA: TGTGCCAGCAGTTTAGGCAGGGGGCGTGCTGAAGCTTTCTTT. Residues: CASSLGRGRAEAFF.

This clonotype was seen more than once but under ten times. The chain is built from TRBV19 and TRBJ2-5; no definite D call. Germline V gene data show CDR1 as LNHDA and CDR2 as SQIVND (reference sequence). V lost 3 bases to trimming and J lost 4 bases, with 3 bases between them. CDR3 size: 11 residues. The CDR3 spells CASSIRETQYF. The CDR3 DNA sequence: TGTGCCAGTAGTATCAGAGAGACCCAGTACTTC.

This clonotype was observed many times. V usage is TRBV18 and J usage is TRBJ1-1, with D possibly matching TRBD1 (6 bases). Germline values: CDR1 KGHSH, CDR2 LQKENI. This CDR3 spans 13 amino acids. Trimming stripped 3 bases from V and 11 bases from J, with 16 bases between. CDR3 protein: CASSPNRDESAFF. CDR3 in DNA: TGTGCCAGCTCACCCAACAGGGACGAGTCGGCTTTCTTT.

V gene TRBV12-3 or TRBV12-4 combines with J gene TRBJ1-2; a possible D gene is TRBD1 (5 bases). Trimming stripped 2 bases from V and 5 bases from J, with 9 bases between. The CDR3 is 13 amino acids. The CDR3 nucleotides read TGTGCCAGCAGTTTAATAGGGGTATATGGCTACACCTTC. Translating gives CASSLIGVYGYTF.

Only a few counts were recorded for this clonotype. The chain joins TRBV4-2 to TRBJ2-5; 9 positions match TRBD2. Germline CDR1 and CDR2: LGHNA and YNFKEQ. V was pared by 4 bases and J by 1 base, with 4 bases of the junction left unmatched. There are 15 residues in the CDR3. CDR3: CASSLSSGAQETQYF. In DNA, the CDR3 is TGTGCCAGCAGCCTGTCTAGCGGGGCCCAAGAGACCCAGTACTTC.

The chain recombines TRBV6-1 with TRBJ2-3; D unclear. Trimming removed 2 bases from V and 7 bases from J, with 10 bases in between. This CDR3 region has 13 residues. Germline V lookup: CDR1 MNHNS, CDR2 SASEGT. This CDR3 reads CASSELGPNTQYF. CDR3 bases: TGTGCCAGCAGTGAATTGGGCCCAAATACGCAGTATTTT.

The genes are TRBV6-1 and TRBJ1-6, with 7 bases fitting TRBD1. The CDR3 has 15 residues. Germline V lookup: CDR1 MNHNS, CDR2 SASEGT. With 7 bases clipped from V and 2 bases from J, the junction kept 5 bases outside the gene matches. CDR3: CASTTGRTYNSPLHF. The CDR3 bases are TGTGCCAGCACGACAGGGAGGACCTATAATTCACCCCTCCACTTT.